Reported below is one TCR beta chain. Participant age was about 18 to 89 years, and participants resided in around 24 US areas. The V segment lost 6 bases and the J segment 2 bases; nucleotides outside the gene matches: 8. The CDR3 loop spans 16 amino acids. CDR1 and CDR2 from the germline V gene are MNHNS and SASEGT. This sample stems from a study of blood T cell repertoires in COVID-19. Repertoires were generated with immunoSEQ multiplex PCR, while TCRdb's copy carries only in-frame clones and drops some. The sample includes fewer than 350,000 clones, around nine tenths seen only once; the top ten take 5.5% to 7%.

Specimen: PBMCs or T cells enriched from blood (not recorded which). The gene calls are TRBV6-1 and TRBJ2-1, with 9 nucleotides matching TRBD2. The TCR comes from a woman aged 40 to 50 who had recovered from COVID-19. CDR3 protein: CASSETSGRTYNEQFF. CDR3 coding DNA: TGTGCCAGCAGCGAAACTAGCGGGCGGACCTACAATGAGCAGTTCTTC.